The 24 T cell receptor beta chains given below trace back to one sample, sequenced in a study of CD8+ T cells in alopecia areata. Treatment reported: oral pan-JAK inhibitor, 5-10 mg twice daily. Investigators isolated RNA and reverse transcribed it into cDNA to act as the sequencing template. The data were produced by immunoSEQ multiplex PCR, yet TCRdb's version contains in-frame clones alone and is incomplete. The sample holds around 100,000 clones, around 86% seen once. The sample here was CD8+ T cells sorted from blood, taken around week 31, from a patient treated with tofacitinib. The receptors were gathered from a human donor with alopecia areata.

The gene calls are TRBV29-1 and TRBJ2-1, with D unclear. V lost 3 bases to trimming and J lost 0 bases, with 6 bases between them. The CDR3 is made up of 13 amino acids. The germline V gene encodes CDR1 SQVTM and CDR2 ANQGSEA. Written as DNA, the CDR3 is TGCAGCGTTGAGTCCGACTCCTACAATGAGCAGTTCTTC. Protein product: CSVESDSYNEQFF.

The chain links TRBV6-1 to TRBJ2-2; 10 nucleotides align to TRBD1. The CDR3 totals 14 residues. Per the germline V gene, CDR1 is MNHNS and CDR2 is SASEGT. The V gene end was trimmed by 5 bases and the J gene end by 6 bases; junction bases not matched to a gene: 3. CDR3 sequence reads: CASSLTGGSGELFF. The CDR3 region has the DNA TGTGCCAGCAGTCTGACAGGGGGCTCCGGGGAGCTGTTTTTT.

For this clone: The same CDR3 can be traced to other DNA sequences in this sample. The chain has TRBV6-4 and TRBJ2-3; TRBD2 aligns across 8 bases. The germline V gene encodes CDR1 MRHNA and CDR2 SNTAGT. This CDR3 is built from 14 residues. V was clipped by 3 bases and J by 1 base; unmatched bases: 0. The CDR3 DNA reads as TGTGCCAGCAGTGAGCGGGGGGGCACAGATACGCAGTATTTT. Translating gives CASSERGGTDTQYF.

V and J are TRBV29-1 and TRBJ1-1; D remains unclear. CDR1 SQVTM and CDR2 ANQGSEA come from the germline V gene. V was clipped by 0 bases and J by 4 bases, with 12 bases between them. This CDR3 is 14 amino acids long. CDR3 loop: CSVEDLGVATEAFF. The CDR3 coding sequence is TGCAGCGTTGAAGATCTCGGGGTGGCCACTGAAGCTTTCTTT.

The chain has TRBV6-6 and TRBJ1-1; 8 bases map to TRBD1. CDR3 length: 14 amino acids. The V gene end was trimmed by 6 bases and the J gene end by 4 bases; junction bases not matched to a gene: 7. Germline lookup yields CDR1 MNHNY and CDR2 SVGAGI (reference sequence). CDR3 sequence reads: CASSLTGGSTEAFF. Here the CDR3 DNA reads TGTGCCAGCAGCCTTACAGGGGGGTCCACTGAAGCTTTCTTT.

The rearrangement uses TRBV19 and TRBJ2-1; D gene unclear. The germline gives CDR1 LNHDA, CDR2 SQIVND (reference sequence). Trimming left V 6 bases short and J 10 bases short, with 13 bases between. The CDR3 is 12 amino acids. In nucleotides, the CDR3 is TGTGCCAGTAGGACGTCGGCGGAGGAGCAGTTCTTC. Translating it yields CASRTSAEEQFF.

This clone appeared a single time. This chain uses TRBV28 with TRBJ2-1, with 16 nucleotides matching TRBD2. V lost 5 bases, J lost 3 bases, and 7 bases stayed unmatched. CDR1 and CDR2 (germline): MDHEN, SYDVKM. The CDR3 runs 18 residues. CDR3 sequence: CASSPGTSGRVGYNEQFF. The CDR3 DNA reads TGTGCCAGCAGTCCCGGGACTAGCGGGAGGGTCGGCTACAATGAGCAGTTCTTC.

The CDR3: CASSPSTSAHYEQYF. The CDR3 DNA is TGCGCCAGCAGCCCTTCGACTAGCGCGCACTACGAGCAGTACTTC. The chain couples TRBV5-1 to TRBJ2-7; TRBD2 agrees at 8 bases. Trimming removed 4 bases from V and 3 bases from J; junction bases left unmatched: 9. The CDR3 consists of 15 residues. Germline-derived CDR1 and CDR2 are SGHRS and YFSETQ.

The rearrangement joins TRBV6-5 to TRBJ2-5; no definite D call. This CDR3 spans 14 amino acids. The germline V and J ends were trimmed by 6 bases and 1 base, with 12 bases remaining between them. Per germline, CDR1 MNHEY and CDR2 SVGAGI. The CDR3 coding sequence is TGTGCCAGCAGCTCCTTAGGATTCCAAGAGACCCAGTACTTC. It encodes CASSSLGFQETQYF.

The chain links TRBV27 to TRBJ2-7, with 10 bases fitting TRBD2. This CDR3 has 16 residues. J lost 0 bases, V lost 2 bases, and 4 bases had no gene match. Germline CDR1 and CDR2: MNHEY and SMNVEV (reference sequence). DNA for the CDR3: TGTGCCAGCAGTTTAAGAGGGACTAGCGCCTCCTACGAGCAGTACTTC. Amino acid sequence: CASSLRGTSASYEQYF.

The chain recombines TRBV6-5 with TRBJ2-7; possibly TRBD1 for D (6 bases). The CDR3 totals 13 residues. V shed 2 bases and J shed 3 bases, with 8 bases lying between them. CDR1 is MNHEY, CDR2 SVGAGI, per germline. The CDR3 here is CASSYRQDYEQYF. In DNA form, the CDR3 reads TGTGCCAGCAGTTACCGACAGGACTACGAGCAGTACTTC.

This chain uses TRBV5-1 with TRBJ2-7, with D perhaps TRBD1 or TRBD2 (5 bases each). The CDR3 totals 15 residues. V dropped 4 bases and J dropped 9 bases, with 23 bases sitting between them. The germline CDR1 and CDR2 sequences are SGHRS and YFSETQ. The CDR3 coding sequence is TGCGCCAGCAGCGCAGACTCCGGGACGGCAGACGGGCAGTACTTC. Protein: CASSADSGTADGQYF.

The rearrangement joins TRBV27 to TRBJ2-1; 9 bases agree with TRBD2. V lost 8 bases, J lost 4 bases, and 9 bases stayed unmatched. Germline assignment: CDR1 MNHEY and CDR2 SMNVEV (reference sequence). CDR3 length: 15 residues. CDR3 region: CASATGTSGYNEQFF. The CDR3 nucleotides are TGTGCCAGCGCGACCGGAACTAGCGGGTACAATGAGCAGTTCTTC.

The DNA of the CDR3 is TGCGCCAGCAGCCAAGACCGGGGGACAGGGGTCTACGAGCAGTACTTC. Protein sequence: CASSQDRGTGVYEQYF. The rearrangement uses TRBV4-1 and TRBJ2-7; 10 bases are a match to TRBD1. The junction had 5 bases not matched to a gene; V was cut back by 0 bases and J by 3 bases. Looked up from germline, CDR1 is MGHRA and CDR2 is YSYEKL. This CDR3 contains 16 residues.

The chain joins TRBV4-1 to TRBJ1-1; 9 nucleotides line up with TRBD1. J gave up 4 bases and V 3 bases, and 3 bases lay outside the gene matches. The germline V gene has CDR1 MGHRA and CDR2 YSYEKL. The CDR3 spans 14 residues. CDR3 amino acids: CASSHGTGSTEAFF. The CDR3 DNA sequence: TGCGCCAGCAGCCATGGGACAGGGAGCACTGAAGCTTTCTTT.

This clone was observed a few times. The V gene is TRBV29-1, the J gene TRBJ2-2, with TRBD2 matching 9 bases. V gave up 2 bases and J gave up 3 bases; unmatched junction bases: 4. In germline, CDR1 is SQVTM, CDR2 ANQGSEA. The CDR3 is 15 residues long. Written as DNA, the CDR3 is TGCAGCGTTGAAATGAGCGGGAGGTACACCGGGGAGCTGTTTTTT. Amino acids: CSVEMSGRYTGELFF.

The CDR3 spells CASSYVAGQETQYF. DNA for the CDR3: TGTGCCAGCAGTTACGTGGCGGGACAAGAGACCCAGTACTTC. This rearrangement joins TRBV6-5 to TRBJ2-5, with D perhaps TRBD2 (6 bases). Germline V gives CDR1 MNHEY, CDR2 SVGAGI. V lost 2 bases to trimming and J lost 2 bases, with 9 bases between them. The CDR3 is 14 residues long.

The chain joins TRBV14 to TRBJ2-7; 9 bases are shared with TRBD1. This CDR3 spans 14 amino acids. Germline V gene data show CDR1 as SGHDN and CDR2 as FVKESK. The V and J ends lost 4 bases and 6 bases, in that order; junction bases with no gene match: 7. CDR3 residues: CASSPPGQGGEQYF. The CDR3 region has the DNA TGTGCCAGCAGCCCTCCGGGACAGGGTGGCGAGCAGTACTTC.

This chain joins TRBV10-3 and TRBJ2-7; no firm D call. The CDR3 is 15 amino acids. The V end was cut by 2 bases, the J end by 7 bases, with 18 bases between. CDR1 and CDR2 (germline): ENHRY, SYGVKD. The CDR3 nucleotides read TGTGCCATCAGTGAGGTCTTTGGGATCAAGTTGGAGCAGTACTTC. Its translation is CAISEVFGIKLEQYF.

Turning to this clone: Other nucleotide sequences in the sample specify the same CDR3. Here the CDR3 reads CASSPGGDYNEQFF. Written as DNA, the CDR3 is TGTGCCAGCAGCCCTGGGGGTGACTACAATGAGCAGTTCTTC. V is TRBV19 and J is TRBJ2-1; tentatively, D is TRBD1 or TRBD2 (5 bases each). V lost 9 bases to trimming and J lost 3 bases, with 15 bases between them. The germline gives CDR1 LNHDA, CDR2 SQIVND (reference sequence). The length of the CDR3 is 14 residues. Together with reference TRBV19 and TRBJ2-1, the CDR3 gives the full variable domain: DGGITQSPKYLFRKEGQNVTLSCEQNLNHDAMYWYRQDPGQGLRLIYYSQIVNDFQKGDIAEGYSVSREKKESFPLTVTSAQKNPTAFYLCASSPGGDYNEQFFGPGTRLTVL.

The gene calls are TRBV7-9 and TRBJ2-4; D gene uncertain. V was trimmed by 5 bases and J by 1 base, leaving 6 bases between them. Looked up from germline, CDR1 is SEHNR and CDR2 is FQNEAQ (reference sequence). The CDR3 contains 13 residues. The CDR3 reads CASSPRAKNIQYF. The CDR3 DNA reads TGTGCCAGCAGCCCCAGGGCCAAAAACATTCAGTACTTC.

The genes are TRBV6-5 and TRBJ2-7; D not resolved. The CDR3 has 13 residues. V gave up 2 bases and J gave up 3 bases, with 8 bases separating them. CDR1 and CDR2 (germline): MNHEY, SVGAGI. CDR3 in DNA: TGTGCCAGCAGTTACGGGCAGATCTACGAGCAGTACTTC. Its translation is CASSYGQIYEQYF.

This chain links TRBV4-1 with TRBJ2-7; no clear D. Germline V lookup: CDR1 MGHRA, CDR2 YSYEKL. With 3 bases removed from V and 2 bases from J, the gap between germline ends came to 14 bases. The length of the CDR3 is 15 residues. This chain's CDR3 is CASSHLDGGAYEQYF. CDR3 in DNA: TGCGCCAGCAGCCACCTGGACGGTGGGGCCTACGAGCAGTACTTC.

V and J are TRBV11-3 and TRBJ2-7; 9 nucleotides line up with TRBD1. Germline V gene sequence: CDR1 SGHNT, CDR2 YENEEA. The V segment lost 3 bases and the J segment 2 bases; nucleotides outside the gene matches: 2. The CDR3 sequence is 14 residues long. For the CDR3, the DNA is TGTGCCAGCAGCTTGGGACAGGGCCCCTACGAGCAGTACTTC. Protein product: CASSLGQGPYEQYF.